Presented here are 22 T cell receptor beta chains from one specimen sequenced in a study of breast tumors, draining lymph nodes, adjacent tissues listed by TCRdb under 2016. Lymph node samples came from the axillary draining lymph nodes of breast cancer patients. To prepare the library, multiplex PCR was applied. Data came from an Illumina HiSeq 2000. TCRdb's own reprocessing of the public reads used fastp at Q25 and MiXCR and kept productive beta chains. Identical CDR3 protein sequences are pooled into one entry, listed with their most common genes and DNA. The sample table shows roughly 80,000 distinct CDR3 sequences, and roughly a fifth are seen once. The ten top clones hold around 2.5% of the sample. The sample consisted of axillary lymph node tissue. The origin of the receptors is a female donor with breast cancer. Some clones in this sample may be carry-over from other donors' samples.

This chain links TRBV11-2 with TRBJ1-6, with D possibly TRBD1 on 5 matching bases. Trimming removed 3 bases from V and 4 bases from J, with 13 bases in between. From germline, CDR1 is SGHAT and CDR2 FQNNGV. There are 16 residues in the CDR3. The CDR3 reads CASSFGWAGYNSPLHF. CDR3 nucleotides: TGTGCCAGCAGCTTTGGCTGGGCAGGGTATAATTCACCCCTCCACTTT.

This clonotype was seen ten or more times. The CDR3 nucleotides are TGTGCCAGCAGCAGGGACACTTACGAGCAGTACTTC. Translated: CASSRDTYEQYF. The chain employs TRBV6-5 and TRBJ2-7; TRBD1 is a possible D gene (6 bases). V was trimmed by 6 bases and J by 4 bases, leaving 10 bases between them. The CDR3 covers 12 residues. The germline V gene has CDR1 MNHEY and CDR2 SVGAGI.

In this sample, this clonotype turned up many times. The rearrangement uses TRBV2 and TRBJ2-5; D possibly matches TRBD1 or TRBD2 (5 bases each). V was cut by 6 bases and J by 0 bases, with 8 bases left in between. CDR1 SNHLY and CDR2 FYNNEI come from the germline V gene. The CDR3 spans 13 residues. CDR3 coding DNA: TGTGCCAGCAGAGAGGGACACCAAGAGACCCAGTACTTC. Translated: CASREGHQETQYF.

In its sample, this clonotype was seen many times. The chain couples TRBV20-1 to TRBJ2-5; 7 nucleotides match TRBD2. V shed 4 bases, J shed 5 bases, and the junction held 4 bases outside the gene matches. The germline gives CDR1 DFQATT, CDR2 SNEGSKA (reference sequence). This CDR3 has 12 amino acids. The CDR3 bases are TGCAGTGCTACCGGGAGGAGGGAGACCCAGTACTTC. Protein sequence: CSATGRRETQYF.

This clonotype came up many times. The genes are TRBV6-5 and TRBJ2-1; 10 nucleotides match TRBD2. V shed 5 bases and J 5 bases; nucleotides not matched to a gene: 6. Germline-derived CDR1 and CDR2 are MNHEY and SVGAGI. This CDR3 comprises 15 residues. The CDR3 protein is CASSTPLAGHNEQFF. The CDR3 DNA sequence: TGTGCCAGCAGTACCCCACTAGCGGGGCACAATGAGCAGTTCTTC.

On this clonotype itself: A much larger clone sits a single nucleotide away, making a read error possible. The CDR3 does not end in the conserved phenylalanine or tryptophan, so this is likely a read error. The chain uses TRBV11-2 and TRBJ2-6; D remains unclear. Trimming removed 0 bases from V and 0 bases from J, with 9 bases in between. CDR3 length equals 17 residues. Per the germline V gene, CDR1 is SGHAT and CDR2 is FQNNGV. The CDR3 loop is CASSLDLGSSGANVLTS. DNA of the CDR3: TGTGCCAGCAGCTTAGATCTCGGTTCCTCTGGGGCCAACGTCCTGACTTCC.

As concerns this clonotype: It may be a read error: a sequence one base away is much more abundant. The rearrangement uses TRBV11-2 and TRBJ2-1, with D uncertain. The CDR3 contains 14 residues. Germline V lookup: CDR1 SGHAT, CDR2 FQNNGV. CDR3 nucleotides: TGTACCAGCAGCTTAGGCTCCATGTACAATGAGCAGTTCTTC. This translates into CTSSLGSMYNEQFF.

This clonotype was recorded a few times. V is TRBV6-1 and J is TRBJ1-3; 7 bases match TRBD1. V was clipped by 6 bases and J by 3 bases; unmatched bases: 2. The CDR3 length is 13 residues. Germline values: CDR1 MNHNS, CDR2 SASEGT. The CDR3 loop reads CASRQGFGNTIYF. In nucleotides, the CDR3 is TGTGCCAGCAGACAGGGGTTTGGAAACACCATATATTTT.

The chain has TRBV12-3 or TRBV12-4 and TRBJ2-7; TRBD1 matches 7 bases. CDR3 length: 16 amino acids. V lost 11 bases and J lost 4; bases outside the gene matches: 20. CDR3: CAPHENSGKGAYEQYF. The CDR3 coding sequence is TGTGCCCCCCACGAGAACTCAGGGAAGGGGGCTTACGAGCAGTACTTC.

This clonotype was counted only a few times. The chain uses TRBV27 and TRBJ2-7; D is perhaps TRBD1 or TRBD2 (5 bases each). V was trimmed by 4 bases and J by 3 bases, leaving 10 bases between them. This CDR3 has 13 amino acids. Germline V CDR1 and CDR2: MNHEY, SMNVEV (reference sequence). CDR3 sequence (DNA): TGTGCCAGCAGTTCGGGACCCGACTACGAGCAGTACTTC. It specifies CASSSGPDYEQYF.

This clonotype was observed at least ten times. CDR3 region: CASSLEGQGYEQYF. The DNA of the CDR3 is TGCGCCAGCAGCTTGGAGGGACAGGGGTACGAGCAGTACTTC. The rearrangement links TRBV5-1 to TRBJ2-7; 10 bases are shared with TRBD1. V was pared by 0 bases and J by 4 bases, with 1 base of the junction left unmatched. CDR3 length: 14 residues. Per the germline V gene, CDR1 is SGHRS and CDR2 is YFSETQ.

Many counts were recorded for this clonotype. This chain links TRBV7-9 with TRBJ2-3; 8 bases are a match to TRBD1. V gave up 5 bases and J gave up 8 bases; unmatched junction bases: 18. CDR1 is SEHNR, CDR2 FQNEAQ, per germline (reference sequence). The CDR3 length is 17 residues. CDR3 DNA sequence: TGTGCCAGCAGCACACACCTAAACAGGGGGTGGGCAAGTACGCAGTATTTT. Its translation is CASSTHLNRGWASTQYF.

V and J are TRBV4-3 and TRBJ1-1; TRBD1 is a possible D gene (5 bases). V lost 1 base, J lost 2 bases, and 11 bases lay in between. Germline values: CDR1 LGHNA, CDR2 YSLEER. CDR3 length equals 15 residues. The CDR3 loop is CASSQAGTDNTEAFF. The CDR3 DNA reads TGCGCCAGCAGCCAAGCTGGGACGGACAACACTGAAGCTTTCTTT.

This clonotype was observed many times. The chain recombines TRBV25-1 with TRBJ2-1; TRBD1 matches 10 bases. The CDR3 extends over 15 amino acids. After removal of 6 bases from V and 2 bases from J, the junction contained 4 bases not matched to a gene. Germline CDR1 reads MGHDK; CDR2 reads SYGVNS. In DNA, the CDR3 is TGTGCCAGCAGAGGACAGGGGGGAGCCTACAATGAGCAGTTCTTC. Translating it yields CASRGQGGAYNEQFF.

A few counts support this clonotype. This rearrangement joins TRBV10-2 to TRBJ2-4, with D unclear. The V gene's germline CDR1 is WSHSY and CDR2 SAAADI. Trimming shortened V by 3 bases and J by 0 bases, and 12 bases separated the two germline ends. This CDR3 has 16 residues. The CDR3 nucleotides are TGCGCCAGCAGTGAACTCCCGGCACTAGCCAAAAACATTCAGTACTTC. Translated: CASSELPALAKNIQYF.

About this clonotype: A much larger clone lies a single base off, so this may be a read error. The chain carries TRBV12-3 or TRBV12-4 and TRBJ2-3, with D tentatively TRBD1 or TRBD2 (5 bases each). The CDR3 covers 15 residues. CDR3 in DNA: TGTGCCGGCAGTTTTGGGGGTAGAATCGGAGATACGCAGTATTTT. Protein sequence: CAGSFGGRIGDTQYF.

Concerning this clonotype: This sequence may be a read error, since a much larger clone differs from it by one base. V and J are TRBV28 and TRBJ2-7; the D gene is possibly TRBD1 (5 bases). Germline CDR1 reads MDHEN; CDR2 reads SYDVKM. There are 9 residues in the CDR3. The CDR3 region has the DNA TGTACCGCAGGGCCGGAGCAGTACTTC. Its translation is CTAGPEQYF. Full variable domain (missing parts from reference TRBV28 and TRBJ2-7): DVKVTQSSRYLVKRTGEKVFLECVQDMDHENMFWYRQDPGLGLRLIYFSYDVKMKEKGDIPEGYSVSREKKERFSLILESASTNQTSMYLCTAGPEQYFGPGTRLTVT.

This clonotype was counted ten times or more. The genes are TRBV7-6 and TRBJ2-1, with 13 bases matching TRBD2. This CDR3 is built from 16 residues. Germline values: CDR1 SGHVS, CDR2 FNYEAQ. J was trimmed by 7 bases and V by 5 bases; bases with no gene match: 8. CDR3 nucleotides: TGTGCCAGCAGCGGGAGGACTAGCGGGAGTAGAAATGAGCAGTTCTTC. This gives the protein CASSGRTSGSRNEQFF.

The chain employs TRBV6-2 or TRBV6-3 and TRBJ2-7; 9 nucleotides line up with TRBD2. CDR1 is MNHEY and CDR2 is SVGEGT in the germline V gene. J lost 4 bases, V lost 8 bases, and 9 bases had no gene match. The CDR3 length is 14 residues. The CDR3 DNA reads TGTGCCAGCGGGGGCGGGAGGGCCCAATACGAGCAGTACTTC. Translation: CASGGGRAQYEQYF.

Regarding this clonotype: Possible read error: a much larger clone is one base away. This CDR3 is CASSPRGNQPQHF. The CDR3 DNA is TGTGCCAGCAGCCCCAGGGGCAATCAGCCCCAGCATTTT. The rearrangement uses TRBV7-2 and TRBJ1-5, with TRBD1 as a possible D gene (5 bases). Per the germline V gene, CDR1 is SGHTA and CDR2 is FQGNSA. Trimming cost V 5 bases and J 2 bases, with 7 bases left between them. The CDR3 runs 13 residues.

This clonotype showed up just a few times. The chain carries TRBV3-2 and TRBJ1-2. TRBV3-2 is a known pseudogene. The CDR3 covers 11 residues. CDR3 nucleotides: TGTGCCAGCAGGGGCGGGCAGAGTAGGACCTTC. It specifies CASRGGQSRTF.

This clonotype was recorded at least ten times. The chain carries TRBV7-2 and TRBJ1-2, with 8 positions matching TRBD1. CDR1 and CDR2 from the germline V gene are SGHTA and FQGNSA. This CDR3 has 17 residues. V lost 4 bases to trimming and J lost 8 bases; unmatched junction nucleotides: 18. The CDR3 spells CASSSLMTGVSMEGYTF. The CDR3, as DNA: TGTGCCAGCAGCTCTCTGATGACAGGGGTATCGATGGAAGGCTACACCTTC.